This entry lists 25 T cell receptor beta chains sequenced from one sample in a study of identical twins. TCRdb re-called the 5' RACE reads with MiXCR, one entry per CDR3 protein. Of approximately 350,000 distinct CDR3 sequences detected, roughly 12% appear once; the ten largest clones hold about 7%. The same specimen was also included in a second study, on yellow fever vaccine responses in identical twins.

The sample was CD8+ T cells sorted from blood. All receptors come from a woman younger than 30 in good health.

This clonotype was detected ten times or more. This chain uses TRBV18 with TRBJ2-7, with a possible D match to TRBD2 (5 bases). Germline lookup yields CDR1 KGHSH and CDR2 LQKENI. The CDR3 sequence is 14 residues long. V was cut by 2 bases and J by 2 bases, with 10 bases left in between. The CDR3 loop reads CASSPEGSTYEQYF. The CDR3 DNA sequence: TGTGCCAGCTCACCAGAGGGTTCAACCTACGAGCAGTACTTC.

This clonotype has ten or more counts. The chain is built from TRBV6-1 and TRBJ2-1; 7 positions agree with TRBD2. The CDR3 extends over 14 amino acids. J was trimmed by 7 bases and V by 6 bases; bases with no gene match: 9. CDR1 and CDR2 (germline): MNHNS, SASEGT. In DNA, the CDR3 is TGTGCCAGCAGCCCCTTCGGGGGGAATAATGAGCAGTTCTTC. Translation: CASSPFGGNNEQFF.

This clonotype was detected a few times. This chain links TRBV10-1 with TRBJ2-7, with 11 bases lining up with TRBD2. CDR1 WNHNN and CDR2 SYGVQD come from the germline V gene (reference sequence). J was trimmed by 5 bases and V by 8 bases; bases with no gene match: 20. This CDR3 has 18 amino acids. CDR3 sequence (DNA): TGCGCCAGCCCACCAATACTAGCGGGAGCTCCCGGGGGGAACGAGCAGTACTTC. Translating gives CASPPILAGAPGGNEQYF.

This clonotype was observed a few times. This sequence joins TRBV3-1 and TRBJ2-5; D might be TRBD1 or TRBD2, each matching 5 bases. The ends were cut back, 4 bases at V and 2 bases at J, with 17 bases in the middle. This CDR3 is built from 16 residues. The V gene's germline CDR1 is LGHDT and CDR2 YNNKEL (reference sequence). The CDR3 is CASSLPRGSLQETQYF. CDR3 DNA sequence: TGTGCCAGCAGCCTACCCCGGGGCAGCCTACAAGAGACCCAGTACTTC.

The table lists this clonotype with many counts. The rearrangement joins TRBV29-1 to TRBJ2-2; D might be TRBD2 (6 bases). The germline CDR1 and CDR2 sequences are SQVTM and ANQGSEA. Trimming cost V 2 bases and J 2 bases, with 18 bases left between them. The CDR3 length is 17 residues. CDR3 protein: CSVELEGIVRNTGELFF. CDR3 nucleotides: TGCAGCGTTGAATTGGAGGGAATAGTCCGAAACACCGGGGAGCTGTTTTTT.

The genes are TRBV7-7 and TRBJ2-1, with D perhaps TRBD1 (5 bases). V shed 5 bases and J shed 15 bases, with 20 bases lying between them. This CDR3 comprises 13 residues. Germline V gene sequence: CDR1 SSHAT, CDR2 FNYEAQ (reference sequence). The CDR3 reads CASSMALGQQVFF. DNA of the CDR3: TGTGCCAGCAGCATGGCGCTGGGGCAGCAGGTGTTCTTC.

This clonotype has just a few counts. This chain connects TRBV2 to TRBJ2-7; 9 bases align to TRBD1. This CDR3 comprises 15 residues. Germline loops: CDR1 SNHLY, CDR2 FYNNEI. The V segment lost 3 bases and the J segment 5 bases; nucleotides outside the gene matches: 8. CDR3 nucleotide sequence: TGTGCCAGCAGTGAGAGGGGGACAGGGCTAGACGAGCAGTACGTC. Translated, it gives CASSERGTGLDEQYV.

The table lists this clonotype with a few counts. The CDR3 region has the DNA TGTGCCAGCAGCGCCCGGGACAGACTTTACAATGAGCAGTTCTTC. This sequence encodes CASSARDRLYNEQFF. The chain uses TRBV3-1 and TRBJ2-1, with TRBD1 matching 7 bases. The germline V gene has CDR1 LGHDT and CDR2 YNNKEL (reference sequence). This CDR3 is 15 amino acids long. V lost 5 bases to trimming and J lost 4 bases; unmatched junction nucleotides: 8.

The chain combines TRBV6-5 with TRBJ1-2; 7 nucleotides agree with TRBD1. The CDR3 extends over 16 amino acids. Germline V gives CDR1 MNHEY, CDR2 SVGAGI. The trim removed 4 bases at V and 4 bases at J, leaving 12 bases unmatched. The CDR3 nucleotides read TGTGCCAGCAGTTCTCCTTACAGGGGCGACGGCTATGGCTACACCTTC. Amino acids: CASSSPYRGDGYGYTF.

This chain's CDR3 is CASSLLAGRYEQYF. CDR3 sequence (DNA): TGTGCCAGCAGTCTCCTAGCGGGCCGCTACGAGCAGTACTTC. The chain joins TRBV6-1 to TRBJ2-7, with 8 bases aligning to TRBD2. V lost 5 bases to trimming and J lost 3 bases; unmatched junction nucleotides: 6. Germline assignment: CDR1 MNHNS and CDR2 SASEGT. This CDR3 comprises 14 residues.

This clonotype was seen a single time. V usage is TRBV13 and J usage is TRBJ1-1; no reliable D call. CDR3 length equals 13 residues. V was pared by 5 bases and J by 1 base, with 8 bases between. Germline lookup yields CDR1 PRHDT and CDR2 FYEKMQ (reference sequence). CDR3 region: CASSHNTNTEAFF. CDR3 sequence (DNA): TGTGCCAGCAGCCATAACACGAACACTGAAGCTTTCTTT.

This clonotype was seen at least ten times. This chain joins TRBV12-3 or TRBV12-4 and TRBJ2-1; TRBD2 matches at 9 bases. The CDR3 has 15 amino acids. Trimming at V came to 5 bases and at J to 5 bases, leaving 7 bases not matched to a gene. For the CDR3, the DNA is TGTGCCAGCAGTCCCCTAGCGGGGACCCACAATGAGCAGTTCTTC. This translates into CASSPLAGTHNEQFF.

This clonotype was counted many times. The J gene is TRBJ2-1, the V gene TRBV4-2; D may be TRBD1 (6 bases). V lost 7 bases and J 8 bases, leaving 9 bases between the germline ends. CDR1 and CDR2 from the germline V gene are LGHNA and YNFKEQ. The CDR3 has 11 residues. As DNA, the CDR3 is TGTGCCAGCATGGGGGCCGATGAGCAGTTCTTC. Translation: CASMGADEQFF.

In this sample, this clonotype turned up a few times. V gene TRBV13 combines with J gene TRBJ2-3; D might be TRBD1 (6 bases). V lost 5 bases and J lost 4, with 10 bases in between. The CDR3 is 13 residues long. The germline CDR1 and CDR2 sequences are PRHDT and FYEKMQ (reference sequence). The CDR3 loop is CASSTRQADTQYF. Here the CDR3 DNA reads TGTGCCAGCAGCACCAGACAGGCAGATACGCAGTATTTT.

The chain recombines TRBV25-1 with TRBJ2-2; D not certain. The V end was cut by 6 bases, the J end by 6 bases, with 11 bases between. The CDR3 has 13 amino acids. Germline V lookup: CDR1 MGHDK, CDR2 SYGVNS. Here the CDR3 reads CASRRLAAGELFF. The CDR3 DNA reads TGTGCCAGCAGGAGATTAGCTGCCGGGGAGCTGTTTTTT.

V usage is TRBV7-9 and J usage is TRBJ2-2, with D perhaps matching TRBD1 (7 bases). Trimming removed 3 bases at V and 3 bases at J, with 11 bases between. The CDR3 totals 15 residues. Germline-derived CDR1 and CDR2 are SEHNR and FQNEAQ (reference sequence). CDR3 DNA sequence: TGTGCCAGCAGCTTGCAGGGGGACTACACCGGGGAGCTGTTTTTT. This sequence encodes CASSLQGDYTGELFF.

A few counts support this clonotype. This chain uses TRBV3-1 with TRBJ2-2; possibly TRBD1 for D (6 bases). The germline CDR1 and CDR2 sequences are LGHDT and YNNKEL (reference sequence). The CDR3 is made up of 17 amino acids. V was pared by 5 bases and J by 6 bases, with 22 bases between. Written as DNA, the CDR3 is TGTGCCAGCAGCACGCAAGGGGGAAGTGTTACAGCCGGGGAGCTGTTTTTT. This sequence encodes CASSTQGGSVTAGELFF.

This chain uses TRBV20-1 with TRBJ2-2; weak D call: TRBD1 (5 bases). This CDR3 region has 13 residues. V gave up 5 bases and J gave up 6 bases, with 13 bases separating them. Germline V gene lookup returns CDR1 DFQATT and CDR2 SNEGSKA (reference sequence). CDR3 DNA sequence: TGCAGTGCTGGCCGTGAAGGGGCCGGGGAGCTGTTTTTT. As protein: CSAGREGAGELFF.

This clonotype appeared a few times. The CDR3 DNA is TGCGCCAGCAGCCAAGATGGACTAGCGGGATCAGGTAGCACAGATACGCAGTATTTT. Its translation is CASSQDGLAGSGSTDTQYF. The V call is TRBV4-1, the J call TRBJ2-3; 12 positions agree with TRBD2. Germline assignment: CDR1 MGHRA and CDR2 YSYEKL. This CDR3 contains 19 residues. After removal of 0 bases from V and 0 bases from J, the junction contained 7 bases not matched to a gene.

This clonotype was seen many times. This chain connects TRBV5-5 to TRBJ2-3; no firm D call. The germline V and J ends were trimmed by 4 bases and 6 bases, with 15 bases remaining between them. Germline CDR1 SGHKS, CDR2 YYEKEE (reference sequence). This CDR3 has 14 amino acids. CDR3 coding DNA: TGTGCCAGCAGCCCGTCCAACAGCGCGGATACGCAGTATTTT. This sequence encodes CASSPSNSADTQYF.

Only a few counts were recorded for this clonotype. The CDR3 protein is CASSQTGGKQETQYF. The CDR3 coding sequence is TGTGCCAGCAGCCAGACAGGGGGGAAGCAAGAGACCCAGTACTTC. The chain joins TRBV5-5 to TRBJ2-5; 9 bases map to TRBD1. The CDR3 loop spans 15 amino acids. The V and J ends lost 4 bases and 2 bases, in that order; junction bases with no gene match: 6. CDR1 and CDR2 (germline): SGHKS, YYEKEE (reference sequence).

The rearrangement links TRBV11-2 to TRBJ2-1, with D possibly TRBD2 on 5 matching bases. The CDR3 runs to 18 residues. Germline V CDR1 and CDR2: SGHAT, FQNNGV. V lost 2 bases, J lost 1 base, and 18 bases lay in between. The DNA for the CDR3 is TGTGCCAGCAGCTTACCTTCCGACTGGCTAGCTTCCTACAATGAGCAGTTCTTC. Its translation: CASSLPSDWLASYNEQFF.

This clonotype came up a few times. CDR3 bases: TGTGCCAGCAGTTCCCACAGGGGACCCTCGGACGAGCAGTACTTC. It codes for CASSSHRGPSDEQYF. The genes are TRBV27 and TRBJ2-7, with 7 bases that match TRBD1. This CDR3 spans 15 amino acids. The germline V gene encodes CDR1 MNHEY and CDR2 SMNVEV (reference sequence). Losses at the gene ends were 4 bases for V and 5 bases for J; bases not matched to a gene: 11.

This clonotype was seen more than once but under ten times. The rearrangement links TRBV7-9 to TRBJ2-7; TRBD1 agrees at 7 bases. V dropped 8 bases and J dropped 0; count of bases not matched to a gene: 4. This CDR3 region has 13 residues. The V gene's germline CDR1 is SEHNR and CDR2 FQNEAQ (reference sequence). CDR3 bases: TGTGCCAGCGGGGGACAGTACTCCTACGAGCAGTACGTC. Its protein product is CASGGQYSYEQYV.

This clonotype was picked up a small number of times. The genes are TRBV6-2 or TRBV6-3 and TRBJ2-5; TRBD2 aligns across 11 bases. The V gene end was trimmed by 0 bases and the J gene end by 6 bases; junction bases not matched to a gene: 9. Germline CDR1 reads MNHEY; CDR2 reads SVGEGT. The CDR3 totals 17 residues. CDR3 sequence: CASSYSLLAGGSQTQYF. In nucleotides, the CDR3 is TGTGCCAGCAGTTACTCGTTGCTAGCGGGAGGCTCCCAGACCCAGTACTTC.